The 23 T cell receptor beta chains below come from one sample, sequenced in a study of OX40 agonist ivuxolimab in advanced cancers. The data were produced by immunoSEQ multiplex PCR, yet TCRdb's version contains in-frame clones alone and is incomplete. In the table there are approximately 33,000 clones, 85% to 95% of which are singletons. This sample comprised CD4+ or CD8+ T cells sorted from blood, obtained in a trial of the OX40 agonist ivuxolimab. These receptor sequences come from an adult with an advanced solid tumor such as melanoma, head and neck, liver or kidney cancer.

The rearrangement links TRBV28 to TRBJ2-7; tentative D call: TRBD2 (6 bases). The length of the CDR3 is 13 residues. Germline V gene lookup returns CDR1 MDHEN and CDR2 SYDVKM. Trimming took 3 bases from V and 12 from J, leaving 18 bases between them. CDR3 bases: TGTGCCAGCAGTTTTGGCGTCCGGGACTCCCTGTACTTC. Its translation is CASSFGVRDSLYF.

The rearrangement uses TRBV7-9 and TRBJ2-1; D might be TRBD1 (6 bases). The CDR3 has 11 residues. Trimming cost V 5 bases and J 9 bases, with 8 bases left between them. Germline V CDR1 and CDR2: SEHNR, FQNEAQ (reference sequence). CDR3 in amino acids: CASSQGGEQFF. CDR3 nucleotide sequence: TGTGCCAGCAGCCAAGGGGGTGAGCAGTTCTTC.

CDR3 sequence reads: CASSYGQTHNSPLHF. CDR3 nucleotides: TGTGCCAGCAGTTACGGGCAGACACATAATTCACCCCTCCACTTT. The rearrangement uses TRBV6-5 and TRBJ1-6; D remains unclear. Germline CDR1 is MNHEY and CDR2 is SVGAGI. The CDR3 sequence is 15 residues long. The V end was cut by 2 bases, the J end by 5 bases, with 10 bases between.

V usage is TRBV4-1 and J usage is TRBJ2-7, with TRBD2 matching 10 bases. V lost 1 base and J lost 2; bases outside the gene matches: 5. CDR1 is MGHRA, CDR2 YSYEKL, per germline. The CDR3 length is 16 residues. DNA of the CDR3: TGCGCCAGCAGCCAAGCGAGGACTAGCGGAACCTACGAGCAGTACTTC. Translation gives CASSQARTSGTYEQYF.

The V gene is TRBV5-1, the J gene TRBJ2-1; 12 bases are a match to TRBD1. The CDR3 loop spans 16 amino acids. V lost 4 bases and J lost 5; bases outside the gene matches: 7. Germline V gene lookup returns CDR1 SGHRS and CDR2 YFSETQ. This CDR3 is CASSAPGQGANNEQFF. The DNA for the CDR3 is TGCGCCAGCAGCGCACCGGGACAGGGGGCAAACAATGAGCAGTTCTTC.

The CDR3 loop is CSVEGGEGTVVSEQYF. DNA for the CDR3: TGCAGCGTTGAAGGAGGAGAAGGGACGGTAGTTTCCGAGCAGTACTTC. V and J are TRBV29-1 and TRBJ2-7; either TRBD1 or TRBD2 may fit D (5 bases each). The CDR3 contains 16 residues. Germline V CDR1 and CDR2: SQVTM, ANQGSEA. V lost 1 base and J 6 bases, leaving 22 bases between the germline ends.

The V call is TRBV12-5, the J call TRBJ2-1; 8 nucleotides agree with TRBD2. Trimming at V came to 5 bases and at J to 7 bases, leaving 7 bases not matched to a gene. The V gene's germline CDR1 is LGHNT and CDR2 FRNRAP. The CDR3 runs to 14 residues. In nucleotides, the CDR3 is TGTGCTAGTGGTATCAGCGGGAGCATAAATGAGCAGTTCTTC. It is translated as CASGISGSINEQFF.

The rearrangement joins TRBV11-3 to TRBJ1-2; D is possibly TRBD1 (6 bases). V lost 3 bases, J lost 4 bases, and 27 bases lay in between. CDR1 is SGHNT, CDR2 YENEEA, per germline. The CDR3 is 19 residues long. The CDR3 region is CASSFNRDTRRRKVYGYTF. CDR3 bases: TGTGCCAGCAGCTTTAACAGGGACACTAGAAGAAGGAAAGTCTATGGCTACACCTTC.

CDR3 in amino acids: CASSPTSRVDEQYF. The CDR3 DNA reads TGTGCCAGCAGCCCCACTAGCCGGGTCGACGAGCAGTACTTC. The chain employs TRBV7-8 and TRBJ2-5; D possibly corresponds to TRBD2 (6 bases). The last part of the DNA fits TRBJ2-7 better; the J call may be wrong. CDR1 is SGHVS, CDR2 FQNEAQ, per germline. CDR3 length: 14 amino acids.

The chain has TRBV7-3 and TRBJ2-1; tentatively, D is TRBD1 or TRBD2 (5 bases each). This CDR3 has 14 residues. Germline CDR1 and CDR2: SGHTA and FQGTGA. The V end lost 3 bases, the J end lost 8 bases, and 14 bases lay between the germline ends. Written as DNA, the CDR3 is TGTGCCAGCAGCTTGTCCCAGGGAGATGATGAGCAGTTCTTC. The encoded protein is CASSLSQGDDEQFF.

The chain carries TRBV19 and TRBJ2-2; D is ambiguous. Per the germline V gene, CDR1 is LNHDA and CDR2 is SQIVND (reference sequence). This CDR3 is built from 15 residues. V was pared by 1 base and J by 7 bases, with 13 bases between. The chain's CDR3 is CASSIGPGGVGELFF. The CDR3 DNA reads as TGTGCCAGTAGTATAGGACCCGGTGGGGTCGGGGAGCTGTTTTTT.

This clone occurred once. In DNA form, the CDR3 reads TGTGCCAGCACCCCAGTCGGACACCCCTACGAGCAGTACTTC. Amino acids: CASTPVGHPYEQYF. The V and J genes are TRBV6-6 and TRBJ2-7, with D maybe TRBD1 (5 bases). Trimming removed 7 bases from V and 2 bases from J, with 15 bases in between. CDR1 is MNHNY and CDR2 is SVGAGI in the germline V gene (reference sequence). This CDR3 is built from 14 residues.

This chain connects TRBV13 to TRBJ1-2; TRBD1 aligns across 10 bases. Per germline, CDR1 PRHDT and CDR2 FYEKMQ (reference sequence). The CDR3 extends over 15 amino acids. The junction had 5 bases not matched to a gene; V was cut back by 3 bases and J by 4 bases. The CDR3 reads CASSFPGQGSYGYTF. CDR3 sequence (DNA): TGTGCCAGCAGCTTTCCGGGACAGGGGAGCTATGGCTACACCTTC.

The chain uses TRBV7-8 and TRBJ2-7, with D possibly TRBD1 on 6 matching bases. V lost 3 bases and J lost 5, with 14 bases in between. Germline lookup yields CDR1 SGHVS and CDR2 FQNEAQ. This CDR3 contains 14 residues. CDR3 bases: TGTGCCAGCAGCTTGACCCCACAGGGTCACGAGCAGTACTTC. Its protein product is CASSLTPQGHEQYF. Drawing the rest from reference TRBV7-8 and TRBJ2-7, the complete variable domain is GAGVSQSPRYKVAKRGQDVALRCDPISGHVSLFWYQQALGQGPEFLTYFQNEAQLDKSGLPSDRFFAERPEGSVSTLKIQRTQQEDSAVYLCASSLTPQGHEQYFGPGTRLTVT.

The chain recombines TRBV7-3 with TRBJ2-1, with TRBD1 identical over 7 bases. The V gene end was trimmed by 6 bases and the J gene end by 5 bases; junction bases not matched to a gene: 4. The CDR3 runs 13 residues. The germline gives CDR1 SGHTA, CDR2 FQGTGA. CDR3 DNA sequence: TGTGCCAGCAGAGGGACAGAGCACAATGAGCAGTTCTTC. Its translation is CASRGTEHNEQFF.

J is TRBJ2-7 and V is TRBV4-1; 14 nucleotides align to TRBD2. Trimming took 2 bases from V and 6 from J; bases not matched to a gene: 9. The CDR3 consists of 17 residues. In germline, CDR1 is MGHRA, CDR2 YSYEKL. The CDR3 DNA is TGCGCCAGCAGCCAACGACTAGCGGGGGGGCCATCTTCCGAGCAGTACTTC. As protein: CASSQRLAGGPSSEQYF.

This sequence joins TRBV7-2 and TRBJ2-3; maybe TRBD1 (5 bases). This CDR3 region has 14 residues. Germline CDR1 SGHTA, CDR2 FQGNSA. The V end was cut by 1 base, the J end by 4 bases, with 9 bases between. CDR3 sequence (DNA): TGTGCCAGCAGCTTAGTACAGGCTGCAGATACGCAGTATTTT. It is translated as CASSLVQAADTQYF.

J is TRBJ2-7 and V is TRBV28; 8 bases match TRBD2. Germline CDR1 and CDR2: MDHEN and SYDVKM. V lost 6 bases and J lost 3; bases outside the gene matches: 1. This CDR3 spans 12 amino acids. The CDR3 sequence is CASSRGGYEQYF. The CDR3 coding sequence is TGTGCCAGCAGCCGGGGGGGCTACGAGCAGTACTTC.

V usage is TRBV28 and J usage is TRBJ2-7; D may correspond to TRBD1 or TRBD2 (5 bases each). V lost 5 bases and J lost 0, with 23 bases in between. CDR3 length equals 18 residues. Germline lookup yields CDR1 MDHEN and CDR2 SYDVKM. Written as DNA, the CDR3 is TGTGCCAGCAGTACGGCCGACAGTCGACTGACTAACTCCTACGAGCAGTACTTC. This translates into CASSTADSRLTNSYEQYF.

The chain has TRBV5-8 and TRBJ1-2; 9 positions match TRBD1. The germline V gene encodes CDR1 SGHTS and CDR2 YDEGEE. This CDR3 spans 14 amino acids. V gave up 4 bases and J gave up 4 bases; unmatched junction bases: 5. CDR3 sequence (DNA): TGTGCCAGCAGCGAGGGACAGGGTGCCTATGGCTACACCTTC. Translated: CASSEGQGAYGYTF. Looking up the rest from reference TRBV5-8 and TRBJ1-2 gives the full variable domain: EAGVTQSPTHLIKTRGQQATLRCSPISGHTSVYWYQQALGLGLQFLLWYDEGEERNRGNFPPRFSGRQFPNYSSELNVNALELEDSALYLCASSEGQGAYGYTFGSGTRLTVV.

V is TRBV27 and J is TRBJ1-1, with a possible D match to TRBD1 (6 bases). Germline lookup yields CDR1 MNHEY and CDR2 SMNVEV (reference sequence). V gave up 6 bases and J gave up 6 bases, with 17 bases separating them. This CDR3 has 14 residues. CDR3 DNA: TGTGCCAGCAGCCTACTACAGGGACGCGCTGAAGCTTTCTTT. Protein product: CASSLLQGRAEAFF.

This chain connects TRBV7-9 to TRBJ1-3; D gene unclear. Per the germline V gene, CDR1 is SEHNR and CDR2 is FQNEAQ (reference sequence). V lost 8 bases and J lost 3, with 5 bases in between. The CDR3 has 11 amino acids. CDR3 nucleotides: TGTGCCAGCGGGGATGGAAACACCATATATTTT. Its translation: CASGDGNTIYF.

V and J are TRBV13 and TRBJ2-3; maybe TRBD2 (5 bases). The germline V and J ends were trimmed by 5 bases and 0 bases, with 15 bases remaining between them. The CDR3 sequence is 16 residues long. CDR1 is PRHDT and CDR2 is FYEKMQ in the germline V gene (reference sequence). DNA for the CDR3: TGTGCCAGCAGCGACCGGACTGCCACCAGCACAGATACGCAGTATTTT. Translated, it gives CASSDRTATSTDTQYF.